The subject of this entry is one TCR beta chain. No antigen is known for it. No base-level quality is on record; no much larger clone is a single base apart. Taken from the germline V gene (reference sequence), the CDR1 and CDR2 loops are SEHNR and FQNEAQ. From its cysteine to its phenylalanine, the CDR3 spans 16 amino acids. Here the CDR3 DNA is all that survives: 48 bases in frame from base 1. The V end gives up 5 bases and the J end 8 bases, leaving 15 bases in the junction not matched to a gene. A two-step multiplex PCR amplified TCR-beta CDR3 regions from genomic DNA, and the second step of the PCR added Illumina-compatible adaptors. TCR-beta immunosequencing was performed on an Illumina platform as a commercial immunoSEQ service. Per the source publication's procedure: Repertoires were summarised by productive clonality and by Top 10 Clones, defined as the percentage of T-cell templates derived from the ten most frequent sequences. Productive clonality had a range of 0 to 1, where 1 means a monoclonal population. Sequences comprising at least 0.1% of tumour T-cell templates but absent from matched non-adjacent lung were defined as tumour-associated clones and were identified via log10 scatter plots. Analyses were done in GraphPad Prism7 and R, with Student's t-tests for two-group comparisons, ANOVA for stages, and linear regression for relationships. TCRdb carries this immuneACCESS record with in-frame sequences only. Its versions omit some clonotypes, under half of them owing to an unresolved V gene in the studies checked, with the rest unexplained. For V, J and clone size, that table is used; D and trimming come from the DNA. In this sample the table shows some 2,500 clones, roughly three quarters of which occur a single time. The biggest ten clones account for roughly 4.8% of the sample.

The source of the sample is a study of immune cell composition in non-small cell lung cancer (TCRdb year 2017). The study in broad terms: Histologic subtype, mainly lung adenocarcinoma or squamous cell carcinoma, was assigned on the basis of H&E together with p63, CK5, Napsin A and TTF-1 immunohistochemistry. In supplementary cohort #1, which comprised 10 lung adenocarcinoma cases, paired tumour/lung TCR-beta sequencing was performed and TIL populations were generated so that tumour reactivity could be assessed. Using Adaptive Biotechnologies, the researchers ran TCR-beta sequencing on fewer than 40 paired NSCLC tumour and non-adjacent lung specimens, along with about two dozen tumour-only specimens. Four tumour specimens with TCR-beta data were rare histological subtypes and were excluded from the subtype comparisons. The paper's findings and limits, for the study overall: Across approximately nine adenocarcinoma cases, the maximal tumour-associated clone frequency showed a strong correlation with TIL tumour reactivity, but overall clonality showed no such correlation. The reactivity cohort contained only roughly 9 cases, and the tumour-reactive clones were not shown to have sequences in common with the dominant in vivo tumour-associated clones. Lung squamous cell carcinoma tumours had significantly higher Top 10 clone scores and productive clonality than lung adenocarcinoma tumours. Tumour-associated clones >0.5% occurred in nearly half of NSCLC cases: around 30% of adenocarcinomas versus about 80% of squamous carcinomas. Smoking pack-years did not significantly correlate with tumour TCR-beta clonality.

Genomic DNA was isolated with the QIAamp DNA kit from frozen aliquots of single-cell suspensions that had not been sorted. The tumour samples consisted of surgically resected non-small cell lung cancer tissue. Tissues arrived within 2 hours after resection and were immediately processed into single-cell suspensions. Tissue was mechanically dissociated and enzymatically digested with DNase I, collagenase I and hyaluronidase for approximately 32 minutes at 37 °C, then filtered and RBC-lysed. The source is a human donor with non-small cell lung cancer. The sequenced sample consisted of lung tumor tissue. This sequence uses TRBV7-9 and TRBJ1-2; a stretch of 9 junction bases matches TRBD1. The sequence in DNA is TGTGCCAGCAGCCAGTGGCCTGGGGACAGGGTAATAGGCTACACCTTC. It codes for CASSQWPGDRVIGYTF.